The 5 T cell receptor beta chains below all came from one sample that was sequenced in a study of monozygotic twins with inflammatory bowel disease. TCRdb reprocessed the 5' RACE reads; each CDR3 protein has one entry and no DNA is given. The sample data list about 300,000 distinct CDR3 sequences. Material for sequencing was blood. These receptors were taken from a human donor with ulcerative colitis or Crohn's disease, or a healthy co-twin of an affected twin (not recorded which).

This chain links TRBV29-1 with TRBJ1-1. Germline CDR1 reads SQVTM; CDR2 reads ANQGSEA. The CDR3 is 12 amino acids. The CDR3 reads CSVGERNTEAFF.

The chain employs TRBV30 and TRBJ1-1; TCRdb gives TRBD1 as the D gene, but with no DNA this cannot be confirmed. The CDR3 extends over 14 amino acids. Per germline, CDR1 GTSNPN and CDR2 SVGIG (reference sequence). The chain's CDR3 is CAWSRGRRNTEAFF.

CDR3 amino acids: CSGLRAFDEKLFF. The chain is built from TRBV29-1 and TRBJ1-4. CDR3 length equals 13 residues. The germline CDR1 and CDR2 sequences are SQVTM and ANQGSEA. Filled out from reference TRBV29-1 and TRBJ1-4, the complete variable domain reads SAVISQKPSRDICQRGTSLTIQCQVDSQVTMMFWYRQQPGQSLTLIATANQGSEATYESGFVIDKFPISRPNLTFSTLTVSNMSPEDSSIYLCSGLRAFDEKLFFGSGTQLSVL.

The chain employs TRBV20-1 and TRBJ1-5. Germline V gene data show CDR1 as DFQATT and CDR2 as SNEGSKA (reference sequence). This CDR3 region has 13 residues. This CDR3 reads CSARIGGNQPQHF.

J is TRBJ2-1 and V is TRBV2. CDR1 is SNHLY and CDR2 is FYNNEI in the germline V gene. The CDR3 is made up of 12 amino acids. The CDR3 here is CASSELAHEQFF. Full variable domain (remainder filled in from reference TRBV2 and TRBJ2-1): EPEVTQTPSHQVTQMGQEVILRCVPISNHLYFYWYRQILGQKVEFLVSFYNNEISEKSEIFDDQFSVERPDGSNFTLKIRSTKLEDSAMYFCASSELAHEQFFGPGTRLTVL.